Below are 21 T cell receptor beta chains sequenced from a single sample in a study of tissue T cells after allogeneic stem cell transplantation. The table came from immunoSEQ multiplex PCR; TCRdb's copy has only in-frame clones and leaves some out. Of approximately 45,000 clones listed, 73% are singletons. The sequenced material came from sorted cells pooled from one or two spleens. The receptors were sampled from a pool of C57BL/6 mice in good health.

This clone showed up just a few times. Here the gene names and germline are mouse. Read coverage stops 1 residue before the CDR3 terminus; the germline J gene supplies the remainder. V gene TRBV3 combines with J gene TRBJ2-7; no clear D gene. Germline V gene sequence: CDR1 SNHLY, CDR2 FYNGKV (reference sequence). This CDR3 is built from 13 residues. The germline V and J ends were trimmed by 1 base and 4 bases, with 8 bases remaining between them. CDR3 DNA, as far as it was read: TGTGCCAGCAGCTTAGACCACCGTTATGAACAGTAC. It yields the protein CASSLDHRYEQY. The CDR3 as a whole reads CASSLDHRYEQYF.

About this clone: Gene labels here are mouse ones. The missing CDR3 end, 1 residue past where the read stops, is filled in from the germline J gene. This chain joins TRBV12-2 and TRBJ2-7; 8 bases agree with TRBD2. The trim removed 1 base at V and 7 bases at J, leaving 5 bases unmatched. Germline V CDR1 and CDR2: SGHLS, HYDKME. The CDR3 contains 13 residues. The DNA read from the CDR3 is TGTGCCAGCTCTCTGGGGGGGCGCTGGGAACAGTAC. Translated, it gives CASSLGGRWEQY. The full CDR3 sequence reads CASSLGGRWEQYF. Filled out from reference TRBV12-2 and TRBJ2-7, the complete variable domain reads NSGVVQSPRYIIKGKGERSILKCIPISGHLSVAWYQQTQGQELKFFIQHYDKMERDKGNLPSRFSVQQFDDYHSEMNMSALELEDSAVYFCASSLGGRWEQYFGPGTRLTVL.

As for this clone: The gene names here belong to mouse. The part of the CDR3 DNA that was read is TGTGCCAGCAGCCTCGACTGGGGGCAAAACACCTTGTAC. This encodes CASSLDWGQNTLY. The entire CDR3 is CASSLDWGQNTLYF. The chain has TRBV5 and TRBJ2-4, with 9 positions matching TRBD2. The sequenced fragment ends 1 residue before the CDR3 boundary, so the rest is inferred from the germline J gene. The ends lost 4 bases at V and 3 bases at J; junction bases unmatched: 2. CDR3 length: 14 residues. CDR1 and CDR2 from the germline V gene are LGHNA and YNLKQL (reference sequence).

This clone has only a few counts. Here the gene names and germline are mouse. The DNA ends 1 residue before the CDR3 does, and the rest of the CDR3 is filled in from the germline J gene. The chain couples TRBV19 to TRBJ2-7, with 12 positions matching TRBD2. CDR3 size: 14 residues. CDR1 is FNHDT and CDR2 is SITEND in the germline V gene (reference sequence). The V segment lost 4 bases and the J segment 6 bases; nucleotides outside the gene matches: 5. Incomplete CDR3 DNA: TGTGCCAGCAGTCCCGGACTGGGGGGGTGTGAACAGTAC. The encoded protein is CASSPGLGGCEQY. The whole CDR3 region reads CASSPGLGGCEQYF.

Remarks on this clone: The germline and genes are mouse ones. CDR3 sequence reads: CTCSADRTVNTLYF. Incomplete CDR3 DNA: TGCACCTGCAGTGCAGATCGGACTGTAAACACCTTGTAC. V usage is TRBV1 and J usage is TRBJ2-4, with D possibly TRBD2 on 6 matching bases. From the germline J gene comes the end of the CDR3, since the read stops 1 residue before it. This CDR3 has 14 amino acids. V dropped 0 bases and J dropped 5 bases, with 9 bases sitting between them. Germline V lookup: CDR1 NSQYPW, CDR2 LRSPGD (reference sequence).

To note about this clone: Genes and germline come from the mouse. The read falls 1 residue short of the CDR3 end, and the missing part is taken from the germline J gene. The chain recombines TRBV12-2 with TRBJ1-3; the D gene is possibly TRBD1 (6 bases). The CDR3 totals 14 residues. V was trimmed by 2 bases and J by 3 bases, leaving 10 bases between them. Germline assignment: CDR1 SGHLS and CDR2 HYDKME. CDR3 residues: CASSPTGYGNTLYF. The sequenced CDR3 bases are TGTGCCAGCTCTCCAACAGGGTATGGAAATACGCTCTAT.

Note on this clone: Each gene name is a mouse one. Read coverage stops 1 residue before the CDR3 terminus; the germline J gene supplies the remainder. The chain employs TRBV19 and TRBJ1-1; TRBD1 is a possible D gene (6 bases). Germline V gives CDR1 FNHDT, CDR2 SITEND (reference sequence). This CDR3 is built from 14 residues. V shed 7 bases and J shed 2 bases, with 15 bases lying between them. The CDR3 DNA, read in part, is TGTGCCAGCCTCGAGGGGGGGCGCAACACAGAAGTCTTC. Its translation is CASLEGGRNTEVF. The whole CDR3 protein is CASLEGGRNTEVFF.

A remark on this clone: Gene names and germline refer to mouse. Read coverage stops 1 residue before the CDR3 terminus; the germline J gene supplies the remainder. This sequence joins TRBV13-1 and TRBJ2-3; 9 nucleotides align to TRBD1. Germline CDR1 NSHNY, CDR2 SYGAGN. The CDR3 covers 15 residues. Trimming removed 4 bases from V and 1 base from J; junction bases left unmatched: 4. Partial CDR3 DNA: TGTGCCAGCAGTCTGGGACAGGGTGGTGCAGAAACGCTGTAT. This translates into CASSLGQGGAETLY. The CDR3 in its entirety is CASSLGQGGAETLYF.

With respect to this clone: Germline and genes: mouse. The read gets to within 1 residue of the CDR3 end, and the germline J gene fills in the rest. This chain links TRBV19 with TRBJ1-1; the match to TRBD1 covers 9 bases. Germline trimming cut 1 base from V and 8 bases from J; bases unmatched to any gene: 3. Looked up from germline, CDR1 is FNHDT and CDR2 is SITEND (reference sequence). This CDR3 spans 13 amino acids. CDR3: CASSINRGPEVFF. CDR3 bases read: TGTGCCAGCAGTATAAACAGGGGGCCGGAAGTCTTC.

A word on this clone: Gene names follow the mouse nomenclature. Read data end 1 residue before the CDR3 end; the end is taken from the germline J gene. The identical CDR3 is also encoded by other nucleotide sequences in the sample. This chain links TRBV24 with TRBJ1-2, with 8 bases that match TRBD1. V gave up 6 bases and J gave up 0 bases; unmatched junction bases: 0. The CDR3 is 13 amino acids. Germline loops: CDR1 KGHTA, CDR2 FRNEEI. The covered CDR3 bases are TGTGCCAGCAGACAGGGGGCAAACTCCGACTACACC. Translation gives CASRQGANSDYT. The whole CDR3 region reads CASRQGANSDYTF.

This clone was counted between two and nine times. Gene names and germline match the mouse. The CDR3 end lies 1 residue beyond the end of the read and is filled in from the germline J gene. The chain couples TRBV3 to TRBJ2-7, with 11 positions matching TRBD2. Looked up from germline, CDR1 is SNHLY and CDR2 is FYNGKV (reference sequence). There are 14 residues in the CDR3. Trimming cost V 5 bases and J 3 bases; bases outside gene matches: 3. The CDR3: CASSQTGGVYEQYF. CDR3 bases read: TGTGCCAGCAGCCAGACTGGGGGGGTCTATGAACAGTAC.

Worth noting for this clone: Gene and germline names: mouse. The read finishes 1 residue shy of the CDR3 end, and the germline J gene is used to complete it. The chain carries TRBV5 and TRBJ2-1; 9 bases match TRBD2. The CDR3 is made up of 14 amino acids. In germline, CDR1 is LGHNA, CDR2 YNLKQL (reference sequence). V lost 4 bases, J lost 6 bases, and 4 bases stayed unmatched. CDR3 DNA, as far as it was read: TGTGCCAGCAGCCCGGACTGGGGCCCTGCTGAGCAGTTC. Translated: CASSPDWGPAEQF. The CDR3 as a whole reads CASSPDWGPAEQFF.

In its sample, this clone was seen a few times. Genes and germline come from the mouse. The read is 1 residue too short to cover the CDR3 end, so that end is filled in from the germline J gene. The gene calls are TRBV13-1 and TRBJ2-1, with 9 positions matching TRBD2. V shed 1 base and J 6 bases; nucleotides not matched to a gene: 5. Germline lookup yields CDR1 NSHNY and CDR2 SYGAGN. This CDR3 comprises 15 residues. CDR3 DNA (partial): TGTGCCAGCAGTGATTTTGGGGGGGCGCTTGCTGAGCAGTTC. Protein sequence: CASSDFGGALAEQF. The full-length CDR3 reads as CASSDFGGALAEQFF.

This clone was counted a few times. Gene names denote mouse genes. The CDR3 extends 1 residue past the end of the read, so its final part is completed from the germline J gene. V gene TRBV17 combines with J gene TRBJ2-1; possible D gene TRBD1, 5 bases. CDR1 MNHDT and CDR2 YYDKIL come from the germline V gene. The CDR3 totals 15 residues. V was clipped by 3 bases and J by 4 bases, with 13 bases between them. Partial CDR3 DNA: TGTGCTAGCAGTAGTAGGCAGGGCGGGTATGCTGAGCAGTTC. Amino acids: CASSSRQGGYAEQF. The entire CDR3 protein is CASSSRQGGYAEQFF.

Of note for this clone: The germline and genes are mouse ones. The read ends 1 residue before the CDR3 terminus; that terminus is restored from the germline J gene. The chain carries TRBV3 and TRBJ2-7; 9 bases line up with TRBD2. The CDR3 sequence is 13 residues long. Germline values: CDR1 SNHLY, CDR2 FYNGKV (reference sequence). After removal of 5 bases from V and 6 bases from J, the junction contained 5 bases not matched to a gene. The sequenced CDR3 bases are TGTGCCAGCAGCCGGGGACTGGGAGGTGAACAGTAC. Amino acid sequence: CASSRGLGGEQY. The whole CDR3 region reads CASSRGLGGEQYF.

As for this clone: Gene names and germline match the mouse. The read terminates 1 residue before the CDR3 end, so the remaining end is supplied by the germline J gene. Other DNA sequences in the same sample also yield this CDR3. The chain carries TRBV5 and TRBJ1-3, with D perhaps matching TRBD1 (6 bases). The CDR3 is 16 amino acids. Per the germline V gene, CDR1 is LGHNA and CDR2 is YNLKQL (reference sequence). Trimming removed 0 bases at V and 1 base at J, with 10 bases between. The sequenced CDR3 bases are TGTGCCAGCAGCCAAGATGGCAGGGGCTCTGGAAATACGCTCTAT. Translated: CASSQDGRGSGNTLY. The whole CDR3 sequence reads CASSQDGRGSGNTLYF.

Comment on this clone: Gene and germline names: mouse. Coverage ceases 1 residue before the CDR3 finishes, and the germline J gene fills in the end. The sample holds other DNA sequences that translate to the same CDR3. The chain combines TRBV3 with TRBJ2-7; 8 bases align to TRBD2. The CDR3 runs 12 residues. V was clipped by 5 bases and J by 5 bases; unmatched bases: 2. Germline values: CDR1 SNHLY, CDR2 FYNGKV (reference sequence). Here the CDR3 reads CASSPTGDEQYF. The covered CDR3 bases are TGTGCCAGCAGCCCGACTGGGGATGAACAGTAC.

This clone has only a few counts. Mouse names are used for the genes. Read coverage stops 1 residue before the CDR3 terminus; the germline J gene supplies the remainder. This chain links TRBV4 with TRBJ1-5; a possible D gene is TRBD1 (6 bases). V lost 5 bases and J lost 1, with 9 bases in between. The CDR3 sequence is 14 residues long. Looked up from germline, CDR1 is LGHDT and CDR2 is YNNKQL (reference sequence). CDR3: CASSRDKNNQAPLF. CDR3 DNA, as far as it was read: TGTGCCAGCAGCCGGGACAAGAACAACCAGGCTCCGCTT.

For this clone: The gene names here belong to mouse. The read stops 1 residue short of the end of the CDR3; the missing end is completed from the germline J gene. This chain joins TRBV14 and TRBJ2-1; TRBD2 matches at 9 bases. Germline trimming cut 1 base from V and 0 bases from J; bases unmatched to any gene: 2. Per germline, CDR1 SGHDT and CDR2 FRDEAV. This CDR3 contains 16 residues. The CDR3: CASSFHWGVNYAEQFF. CDR3 bases read: TGTGCCAGCAGTTTCCACTGGGGGGTTAACTATGCTGAGCAGTTC.

Note on this clone: Mouse germline and gene names are used. The read ends 1 residue before the CDR3 terminus; that terminus is restored from the germline J gene. The chain joins TRBV2 to TRBJ1-2; no clear D. The CDR3 covers 13 residues. V shed 1 base and J shed 2 bases, with 5 bases lying between them. The germline V gene has CDR1 LGHNA and CDR2 YSYQKL. CDR3 region: CASSQAQNSDYTF. The sequenced part of the CDR3 DNA is TGTGCCAGCAGCCAAGCCCAGAACTCCGACTACACC. Looking up the rest from reference TRBV2 and TRBJ1-2 gives the full variable domain: DPKIIQKPKYLVAVTGSEKILICEQYLGHNAMYWYRQSAKKPLEFMFSYSYQKLMDNQTASSRFQPQSSKKNHLDLQITALKPDDSATYFCASSQAQNSDYTFGSGTRLLVI.

This clone has a single count. Gene names denote mouse genes. From the germline J gene comes the end of the CDR3, since the read stops 1 residue before it. The rearrangement links TRBV13-1 to TRBJ1-3; no reliable D call. Trimming removed 4 bases at V and 0 bases at J, with 5 bases between. Germline V CDR1 and CDR2: NSHNY, SYGAGN. The CDR3 length is 13 residues. The CDR3 sequence: CASSKGSGNTLYF. The DNA read from the CDR3 is TGTGCCAGCAGTAAGGGTTCTGGAAATACGCTCTAT.